Detailed here is one T cell receptor (beta chain). The target antigen is unknown. Primers included in the PCR were 60 Vbeta and 13 Jbeta primers. Sequencing was performed with immunoSEQ multiplex PCR; in TCRdb, only in-frame clones are kept and a portion is missing. The sample shows roughly 150,000 clones, 82% of them seen only once. Nominal health characterized the donors when sampled, though unrecorded immune exposures were likely. The data were obtained in a study of cytomegalovirus exposure and HLA in healthy donors. Study results and caveats: Cytomegalovirus status was reportedly diagnosed by the classifier with high specificity and sensitivity.

The CDR3 has 15 amino acids. V was pared by 0 bases and J by 2 bases, with 4 bases of the junction left unmatched. From germline, CDR1 is MNHEY and CDR2 SMNVEV (reference sequence). The source material was PBMCs. V and J are TRBV27 and TRBJ2-7, with 7 bases identical to TRBD2. This receptor was identified in a woman between 45 and 60 years old in good health and CMV-seropositive. The CDR3 bases are TGTGCCAGCAGTTTATCGGGGGGACTAACCTACGAGCAGTACTTC. It codes for CASSLSGGLTYEQYF.